The entry below gives a single T cell receptor beta chain sequence along with its context. The data originate from a study of T-cell reconstitution after alpha-beta-depleted transplantation in children. As it was prepared, the TCRbeta library received unique molecular identifiers. TCRdb processed the PCR reads anew with MiXCR; each CDR3 protein has one entry. The profile shows approximately 510,000 distinct CDR3 sequences, about 16% of them singletons. Sequencing was performed on PBMCs from the stem cell graft donor, taken from the stem cell graft. This receptor was obtained from a human donor who donated a stem cell graft to a child with acute lymphoblastic leukemia.

The CDR3 DNA is TGCAGTGCTGCCCGCGAGGAGTCCCTTAACTATGGCTACACCTTC. This encodes CSAAREESLNYGYTF. The gene calls are TRBV20-1 and TRBJ1-2; D not certain. The CDR3 length is 15 residues. The V gene lost 5 bases and the J gene lost 1 base, with 17 bases spanning the gap. CDR1 and CDR2 from the germline V gene are DFQATT and SNEGSKA (reference sequence).